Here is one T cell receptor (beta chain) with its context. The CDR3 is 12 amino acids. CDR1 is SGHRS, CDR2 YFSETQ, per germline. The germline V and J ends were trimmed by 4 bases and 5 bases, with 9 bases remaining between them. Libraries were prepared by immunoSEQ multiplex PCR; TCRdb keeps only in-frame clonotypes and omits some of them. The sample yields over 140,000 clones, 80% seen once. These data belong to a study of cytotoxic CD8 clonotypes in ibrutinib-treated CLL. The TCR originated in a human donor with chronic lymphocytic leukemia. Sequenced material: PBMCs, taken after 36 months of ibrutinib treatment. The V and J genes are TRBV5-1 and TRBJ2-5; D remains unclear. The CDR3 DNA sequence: TGCGCCAGCAGCAGGGCTAGGGAGACCCAGTACTTC. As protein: CASSRARETQYF.